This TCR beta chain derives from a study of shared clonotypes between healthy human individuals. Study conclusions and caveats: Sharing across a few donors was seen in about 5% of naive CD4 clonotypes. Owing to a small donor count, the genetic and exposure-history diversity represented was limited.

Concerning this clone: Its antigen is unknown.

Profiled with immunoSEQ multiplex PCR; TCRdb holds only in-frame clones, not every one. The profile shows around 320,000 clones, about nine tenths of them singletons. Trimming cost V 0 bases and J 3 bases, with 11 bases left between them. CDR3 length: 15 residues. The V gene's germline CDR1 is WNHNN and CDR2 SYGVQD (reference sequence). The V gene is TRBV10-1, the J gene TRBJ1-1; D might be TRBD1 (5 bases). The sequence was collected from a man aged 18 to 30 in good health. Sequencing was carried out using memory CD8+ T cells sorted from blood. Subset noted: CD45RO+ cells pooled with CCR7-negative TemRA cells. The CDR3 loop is CASSESLVGHTEAFF. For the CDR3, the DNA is TGCGCCAGCAGTGAGTCGCTTGTGGGGCACACTGAAGCTTTCTTT.